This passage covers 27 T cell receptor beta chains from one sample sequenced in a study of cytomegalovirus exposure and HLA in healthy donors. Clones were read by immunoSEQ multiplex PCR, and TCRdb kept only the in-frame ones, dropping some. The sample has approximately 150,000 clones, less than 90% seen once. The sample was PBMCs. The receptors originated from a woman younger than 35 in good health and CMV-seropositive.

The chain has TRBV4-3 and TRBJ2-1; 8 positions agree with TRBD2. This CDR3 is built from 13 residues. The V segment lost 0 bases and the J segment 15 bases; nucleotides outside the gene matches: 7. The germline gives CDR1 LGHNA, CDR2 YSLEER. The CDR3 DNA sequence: TGCGCCAGCAGCCAAGAGTTAACGGGAGGGCCGTTCTTC. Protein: CASSQELTGGPFF.

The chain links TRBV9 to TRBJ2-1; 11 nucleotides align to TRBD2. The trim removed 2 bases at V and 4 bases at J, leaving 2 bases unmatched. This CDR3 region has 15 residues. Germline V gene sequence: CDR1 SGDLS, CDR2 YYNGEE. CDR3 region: CASSVTSGRYNEQFF. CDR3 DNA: TGTGCCAGCAGCGTTACTAGCGGGAGATACAATGAGCAGTTCTTC.

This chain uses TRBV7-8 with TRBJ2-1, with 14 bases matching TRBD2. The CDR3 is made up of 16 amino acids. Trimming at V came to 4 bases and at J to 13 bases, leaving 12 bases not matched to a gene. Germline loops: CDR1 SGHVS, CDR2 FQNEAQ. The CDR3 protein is CASSSEKGLAGVRQFF. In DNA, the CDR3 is TGTGCCAGCAGCTCTGAAAAGGGACTAGCGGGAGTCAGACAGTTCTTC.

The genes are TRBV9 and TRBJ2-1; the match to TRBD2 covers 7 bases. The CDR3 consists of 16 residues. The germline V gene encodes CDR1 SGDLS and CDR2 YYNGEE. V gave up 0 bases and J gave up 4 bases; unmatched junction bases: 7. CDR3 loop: CASSVVGGTLYNEQFF. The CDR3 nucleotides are TGTGCCAGCAGCGTAGTGGGGGGGACCTTATACAATGAGCAGTTCTTC.

CDR3 coding DNA: TGTGCCAGCAGCCAGGGAGCCTACGAGCAGTACTTC. It encodes CASSQGAYEQYF. This rearrangement joins TRBV14 to TRBJ2-7; D perhaps matches TRBD2 (5 bases). V gave up 3 bases and J gave up 2 bases, with 5 bases separating them. CDR1 is SGHDN, CDR2 FVKESK, per germline. The CDR3 runs 12 residues.

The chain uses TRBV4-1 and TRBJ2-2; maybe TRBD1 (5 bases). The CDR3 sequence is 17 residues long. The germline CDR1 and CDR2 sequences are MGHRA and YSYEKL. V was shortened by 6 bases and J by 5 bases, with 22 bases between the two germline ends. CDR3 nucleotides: TGCGCCAGCAGGCCACGTGACAGCACGGAAGATACCGGGGAGCTGTTTTTT. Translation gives CASRPRDSTEDTGELFF.

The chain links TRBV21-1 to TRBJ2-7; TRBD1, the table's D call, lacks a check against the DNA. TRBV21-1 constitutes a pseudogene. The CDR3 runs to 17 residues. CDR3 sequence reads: CASRDGRGDRGAIEQYF. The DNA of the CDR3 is TGTGCCAGCAGGGATGGAAGAGGGGACAGGGGGGCGATCGAGCAGTACTTC.

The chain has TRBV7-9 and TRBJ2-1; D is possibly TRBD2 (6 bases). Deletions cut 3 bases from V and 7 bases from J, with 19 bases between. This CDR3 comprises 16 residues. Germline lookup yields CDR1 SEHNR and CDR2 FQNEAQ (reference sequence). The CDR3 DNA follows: TGTGCCAGCAGCTTTCAGTTGGCCGGGAGAGCAAATGAGCAGTTCTTC. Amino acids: CASSFQLAGRANEQFF.

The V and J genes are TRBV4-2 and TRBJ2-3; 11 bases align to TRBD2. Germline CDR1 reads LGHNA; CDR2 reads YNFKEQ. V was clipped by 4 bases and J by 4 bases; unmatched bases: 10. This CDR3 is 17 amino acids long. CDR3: CASSPSLAGGGSDTQYF. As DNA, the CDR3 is TGTGCCAGCAGCCCATCTCTAGCGGGAGGTGGATCAGATACGCAGTATTTT.

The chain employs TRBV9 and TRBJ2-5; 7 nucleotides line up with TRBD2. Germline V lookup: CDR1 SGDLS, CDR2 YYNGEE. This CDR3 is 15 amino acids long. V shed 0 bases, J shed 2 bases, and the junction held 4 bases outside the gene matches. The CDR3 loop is CASSVVGGGQETQYF. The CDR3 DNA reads TGTGCCAGCAGCGTAGTGGGCGGGGGTCAAGAGACCCAGTACTTC.

CDR3 sequence reads: CASSALEGGELFF. In DNA form, the CDR3 reads TGTGCCAGCTCAGCCTTGGAGGGCGGGGAGCTGTTTTTT. The chain recombines TRBV18 with TRBJ2-2; a weak D match, TRBD2 (6 bases). Trimming removed 5 bases from V and 7 bases from J, with 11 bases in between. This CDR3 is built from 13 residues. Germline V gene data show CDR1 as KGHSH and CDR2 as LQKENI.

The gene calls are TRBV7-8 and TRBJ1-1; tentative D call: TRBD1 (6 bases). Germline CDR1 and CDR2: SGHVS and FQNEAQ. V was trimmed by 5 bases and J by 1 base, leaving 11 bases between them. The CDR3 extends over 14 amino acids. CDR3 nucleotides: TGTGCCAGCAGCCTTCCGACAGGGAACACTGAAGCTTTCTTT. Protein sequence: CASSLPTGNTEAFF.

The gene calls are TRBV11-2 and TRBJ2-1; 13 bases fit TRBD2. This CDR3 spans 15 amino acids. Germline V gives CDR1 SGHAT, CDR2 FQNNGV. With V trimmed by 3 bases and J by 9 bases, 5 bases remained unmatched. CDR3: CASSFPGTSGIEQFF. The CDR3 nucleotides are TGTGCCAGCAGCTTCCCCGGGACTAGCGGGATTGAGCAGTTCTTC. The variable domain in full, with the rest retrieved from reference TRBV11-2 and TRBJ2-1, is EAGVAQSPRYKIIEKRQSVAFWCNPISGHATLYWYQQILGQGPKLLIQFQNNGVVDDSQLPKDRFSAERLKGVDSTLKIQPAKLEDSAVYLCASSFPGTSGIEQFFGPGTRLTVL.

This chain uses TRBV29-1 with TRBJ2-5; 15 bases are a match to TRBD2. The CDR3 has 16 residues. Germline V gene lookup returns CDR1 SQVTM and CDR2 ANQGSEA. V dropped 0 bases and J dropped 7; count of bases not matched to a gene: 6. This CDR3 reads CSVEEGGLAGGGTQYF. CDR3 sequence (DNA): TGCAGCGTTGAAGAGGGAGGACTAGCGGGAGGGGGGACCCAGTACTTC.

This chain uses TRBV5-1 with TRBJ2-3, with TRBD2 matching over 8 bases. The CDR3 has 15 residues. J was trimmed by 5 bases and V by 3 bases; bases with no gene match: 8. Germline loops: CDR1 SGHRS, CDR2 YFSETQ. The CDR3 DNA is TGCGCCAGCAGCTCGGCCGGGACTAGAGGAGATACGCAGTATTTT. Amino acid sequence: CASSSAGTRGDTQYF. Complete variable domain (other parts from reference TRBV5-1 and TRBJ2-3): KAGVTQTPRYLIKTRGQQVTLSCSPISGHRSVSWYQQTPGQGLQFLFEYFSETQRNKGNFPGRFSGRQFSNSRSEMNVSTLELGDSALYLCASSSAGTRGDTQYFGPGTRLTVL.

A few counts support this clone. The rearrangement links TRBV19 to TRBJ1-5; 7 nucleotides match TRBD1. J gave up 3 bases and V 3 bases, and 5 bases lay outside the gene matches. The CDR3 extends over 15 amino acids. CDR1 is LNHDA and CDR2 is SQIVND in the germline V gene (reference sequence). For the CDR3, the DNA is TGTGCCAGTAGTATGGTAGGGACAGACAATCAGCCCCAGCATTTT. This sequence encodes CASSMVGTDNQPQHF.

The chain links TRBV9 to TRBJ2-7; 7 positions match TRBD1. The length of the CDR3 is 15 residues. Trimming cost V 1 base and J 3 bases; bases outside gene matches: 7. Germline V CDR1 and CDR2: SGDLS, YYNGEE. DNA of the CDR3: TGTGCCAGCAGCGTAAGGTCAGGGGGTGGCTACGAGCAGTACTTC. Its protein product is CASSVRSGGGYEQYF.

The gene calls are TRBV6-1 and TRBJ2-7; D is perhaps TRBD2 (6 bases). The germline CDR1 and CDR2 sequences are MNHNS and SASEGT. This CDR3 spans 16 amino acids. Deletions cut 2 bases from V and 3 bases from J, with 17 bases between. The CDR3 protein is CASSELAGTFYYEQYF. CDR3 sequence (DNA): TGTGCCAGCAGTGAACTAGCAGGGACTTTCTACTACGAGCAGTACTTC.

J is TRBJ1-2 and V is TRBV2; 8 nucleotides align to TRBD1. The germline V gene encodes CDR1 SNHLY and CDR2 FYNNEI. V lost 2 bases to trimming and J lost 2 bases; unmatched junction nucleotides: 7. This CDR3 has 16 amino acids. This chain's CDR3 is CASSEFFGQGNYGYTF. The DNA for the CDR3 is TGTGCCAGCAGTGAATTTTTTGGACAGGGAAACTATGGCTACACCTTC.

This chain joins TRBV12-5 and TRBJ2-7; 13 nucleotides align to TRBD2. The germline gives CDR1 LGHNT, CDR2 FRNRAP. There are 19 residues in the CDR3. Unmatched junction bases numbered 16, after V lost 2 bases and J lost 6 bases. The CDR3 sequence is CASGLRVGLAGVVSIEQYF. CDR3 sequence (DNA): TGTGCTAGTGGTTTGAGGGTTGGACTAGCGGGAGTAGTCTCCATCGAGCAGTACTTC.

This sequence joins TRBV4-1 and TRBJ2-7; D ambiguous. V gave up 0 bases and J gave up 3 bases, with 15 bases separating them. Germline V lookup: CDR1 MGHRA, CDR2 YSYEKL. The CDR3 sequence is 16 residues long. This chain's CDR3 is CASSQEKSRAGYEQYF. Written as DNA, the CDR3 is TGCGCCAGCAGCCAAGAGAAGAGTCGAGCAGGCTACGAGCAGTACTTC.

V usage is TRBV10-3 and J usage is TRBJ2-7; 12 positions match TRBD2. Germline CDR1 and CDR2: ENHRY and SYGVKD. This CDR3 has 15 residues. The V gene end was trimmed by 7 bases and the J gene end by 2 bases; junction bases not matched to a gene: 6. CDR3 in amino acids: CAITERLAGAYEQYF. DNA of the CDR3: TGTGCCATCACCGAACGACTAGCGGGAGCCTACGAGCAGTACTTC.

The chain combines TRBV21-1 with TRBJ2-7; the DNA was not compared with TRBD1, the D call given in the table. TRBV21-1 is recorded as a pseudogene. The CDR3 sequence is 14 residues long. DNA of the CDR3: TGTGCCAGCAGCAAAGGGACAGGGGGCTACGAGCAGTACTTC. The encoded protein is CASSKGTGGYEQYF.

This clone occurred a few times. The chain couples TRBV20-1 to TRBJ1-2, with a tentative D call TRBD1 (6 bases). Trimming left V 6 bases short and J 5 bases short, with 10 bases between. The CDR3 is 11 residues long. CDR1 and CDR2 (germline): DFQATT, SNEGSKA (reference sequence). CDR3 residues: CSAQGFYGYTF. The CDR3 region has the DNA TGCAGTGCCCAGGGGTTTTATGGCTACACCTTC.

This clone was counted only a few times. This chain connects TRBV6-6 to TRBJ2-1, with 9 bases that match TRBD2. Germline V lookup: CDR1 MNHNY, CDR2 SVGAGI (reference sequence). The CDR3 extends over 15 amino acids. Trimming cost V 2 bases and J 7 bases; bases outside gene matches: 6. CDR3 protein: CASSYPLAGENEQFF. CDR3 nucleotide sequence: TGTGCCAGCAGTTACCCTTTAGCGGGAGAGAATGAGCAGTTCTTC.

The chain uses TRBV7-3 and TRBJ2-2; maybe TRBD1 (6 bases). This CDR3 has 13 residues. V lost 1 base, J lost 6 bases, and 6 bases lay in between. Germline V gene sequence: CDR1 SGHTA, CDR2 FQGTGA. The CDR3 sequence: CASSLKGAGELFF. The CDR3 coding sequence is TGTGCCAGCAGCTTAAAGGGGGCCGGGGAGCTGTTTTTT.

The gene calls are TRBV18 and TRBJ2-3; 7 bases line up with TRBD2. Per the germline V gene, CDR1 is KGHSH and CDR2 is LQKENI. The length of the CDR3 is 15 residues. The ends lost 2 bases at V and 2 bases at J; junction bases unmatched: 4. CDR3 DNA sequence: TGTGCCAGCTCACCAAGGGAGCGGGACACAGATACGCAGTATTTT. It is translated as CASSPRERDTDTQYF. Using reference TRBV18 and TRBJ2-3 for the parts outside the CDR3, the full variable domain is NAGVMQNPRHLVRRRGQEARLRCSPMKGHSHVYWYRQLPEEGLKFMVYLQKENIIDESGMPKERFSAEFPKEGPSILRIQQVVRGDSAAYFCASSPRERDTDTQYFGPGTRLTVL.